Here is one T cell receptor beta chain with its context. This clonotype was detected ten times or more. Its antigen specificity is not known. Qualities for individual bases were not recorded, and no much larger clone is one base off. These data originate in a study of T-cell reconstitution after alpha-beta-depleted transplantation in children (dated by TCRdb to about 2016). With respect to the entire study: Using TCR repertoire profiling, the study quantitatively followed how T-cell immune reconstitution unfolded in children after TCRalphabeta/CD19-depleted allogeneic hematopoietic cell transplantation.

The study at large found these results: Apparently early alphabetaT-cell count recovery about two months after transplant reportedly relied on only several hundred rapidly expanded clones derived from non-depleted graft cells. Over subsequent months, a decline in hyperexpanded clone frequencies was noted, and after one year, T-cell counts and TCRbeta diversity were mostly ascribed to newly produced T cells. In some patients, the high TCRbeta diversity seen at day 60 was put down to recipient T cells and intrathymic progenitors that had survived conditioning.

Trimming removed 8 bases from V and 5 bases from J, leaving 11 bases between the germline ends. From a lookup of the germline V gene, CDR1 and CDR2 are SGHTA and FQGNSA. The CDR3 spans 12 residues, from the cysteine through the phenylalanine. The retained sequence is limited to the CDR3, 36 bases, with the frame set at the first base. Libraries were constructed by PCR. TCRdb names Illumina HiSeq 2500 as the instrument used. Molecular barcoding was employed in the preparation of TCR libraries, with unique molecular identifiers being used to normalize TCRbeta repertoire quantification. The public reads were quality trimmed at Q25 with fastp and then assembled into clones with MiXCR by TCRdb, keeping productive beta chains. Here each entry gathers all rows of one CDR3 protein and keeps the most common genes and DNA. The table for this sample lists approximately 9,000 distinct CDR3 sequences; about 15% of them were counted only once. Approximately 55% of the sample is held by the ten biggest clonotypes.

Interpreted using the paper, the time point label stands for: day 60 (about 2 months) after transplantation. The sample's treatment or condition label, in plain terms: allogeneic hematopoietic cell transplantation with graft depleted of TCRalphabeta T cells and CD19 B cells. The children who served as transplant recipients had been given grafts of TCRalphabeta/CD19-depleted allogeneic hematopoietic cells. The clonotype was recovered from a male patient aged 5 to 17 who had a stem cell transplant for acute lymphoblastic leukemia, so the T cells may come from the graft donor. Source: PBMCs, mostly from graft donor cells, taken 60 days after TCRalphabeta/CD19-depleted stem cell transplant. The chain is assembled from TRBV7-2 and TRBJ2-3; no confident D gene assignment can be made. The DNA sequence follows: TGTGCCAGCGCCATTACGGGAGATACGCAGTATTTT. This gives the protein CASAITGDTQYF.